One and the same sample provided the 22 T cell receptor beta chains below, sequenced in a study of chemoradiotherapy in HPV16-positive cancers (dated by TCRdb to 2021 to 2024). The library was made by the immunoSEQ multiplex PCR assay. Held by TCRdb, this immuneACCESS table contains in-frame sequences only and omits some clones. Under half of the omission traces to an unresolved V gene where checked; the cause of the rest is unknown. The sample table lists about 20,000 clones, roughly 84% of them with a count of one. Of the sample, 3.7% is held by the ten largest clones. Here the sequenced sample was blood, taken from a patient who underwent chemoradiotherapy. The receptors were sampled from a human donor with HPV-associated anogenital cancer.

The V and J genes are TRBV2 and TRBJ2-3; 14 bases fit TRBD2. Germline V lookup: CDR1 SNHLY, CDR2 FYNNEI. Trimming at V came to 5 bases and at J to 5 bases, leaving 9 bases not matched to a gene. The CDR3 contains 17 residues. DNA for the CDR3: TGTGCCAGCAGTCAGCGACTAGCGGGGGGGTGGGAAGATACGCAGTATTTT. Its translation is CASSQRLAGGWEDTQYF.

This chain joins TRBV5-6 and TRBJ2-3; no clear D gene. The CDR3 spans 15 residues. Germline V lookup: CDR1 SGHDT, CDR2 YYEEEE. V was shortened by 0 bases and J by 2 bases, with 10 bases between the two germline ends. The CDR3: CASSLGRWDTDTQYF. The CDR3 nucleotides are TGTGCCAGCAGCTTGGGCAGGTGGGACACAGATACGCAGTATTTT.

This sequence joins TRBV18 and TRBJ2-1; 9 bases line up with TRBD1. This CDR3 has 14 amino acids. The trim removed 6 bases at V and 5 bases at J, leaving 5 bases unmatched. CDR1 is KGHSH, CDR2 LQKENI, per germline. In nucleotides, the CDR3 is TGTGCCAGCTCCGGACAGGGGAAGGACAATGAGCAGTTCTTC. Translated: CASSGQGKDNEQFF.

V usage is TRBV5-6 and J usage is TRBJ2-7; D unresolved. With 4 bases removed from V and 5 bases from J, the gap between germline ends came to 10 bases. In germline, CDR1 is SGHDT, CDR2 YYEEEE. There are 12 residues in the CDR3. CDR3 sequence: CASSGPPDEQYF. In DNA, the CDR3 is TGTGCCAGCAGCGGACCGCCAGACGAGCAGTACTTC.

J is TRBJ1-2 and V is TRBV27; perhaps TRBD1 as D (5 bases). V lost 5 bases and J 2 bases, leaving 15 bases between the germline ends. The CDR3 covers 15 residues. CDR1 MNHEY and CDR2 SMNVEV come from the germline V gene (reference sequence). CDR3 region: CASSQTGTVNYGYTF. The CDR3 DNA follows: TGTGCCAGCAGTCAAACCGGGACGGTCAACTATGGCTACACCTTC.

The chain joins TRBV5-6 to TRBJ1-1; D is ambiguous. This CDR3 spans 12 amino acids. Germline lookup yields CDR1 SGHDT and CDR2 YYEEEE. Deletions cut 0 bases from V and 8 bases from J, with 8 bases between. The CDR3 DNA sequence: TGTGCCAGCAGCTTGGGAGGATTCGAAGCTTTCTTT. This encodes CASSLGGFEAFF.

The chain combines TRBV10-1 with TRBJ2-7; 11 nucleotides align to TRBD2. V gave up 7 bases and J gave up 2 bases; unmatched junction bases: 13. There are 17 residues in the CDR3. The V gene's germline CDR1 is WNHNN and CDR2 SYGVQD (reference sequence). CDR3 residues: CASTPGPTSGGTYEQYF. The CDR3 coding sequence is TGCGCCAGCACCCCCGGGCCCACTAGCGGGGGTACCTACGAGCAGTACTTC.

The V call is TRBV5-1, the J call TRBJ2-7; 9 positions agree with TRBD1. Trimming at V came to 0 bases and at J to 2 bases, leaving 3 bases not matched to a gene. Germline assignment: CDR1 SGHRS and CDR2 YFSETQ. The CDR3 is made up of 15 amino acids. CDR3 nucleotides: TGCGCCAGCAGCTTGGAGGGACAGGGCACCTACGAGCAGTACTTC. Translated: CASSLEGQGTYEQYF.

The chain has TRBV7-6 and TRBJ1-2, with D unresolved. The germline V gene encodes CDR1 SGHVS and CDR2 FNYEAQ. There are 12 residues in the CDR3. V lost 1 base and J lost 5, with 5 bases in between. CDR3 amino acids: CASSLEGYGYTF. As DNA, the CDR3 is TGTGCCAGCAGCTTAGAAGGGTATGGCTACACCTTC.

The rearrangement links TRBV7-7 to TRBJ1-1; no definite D call. Germline V gene lookup returns CDR1 SSHAT and CDR2 FNYEAQ (reference sequence). The CDR3 extends over 13 amino acids. V was trimmed by 0 bases and J by 1 base, leaving 3 bases between them. The CDR3 nucleotides are TGTGCCAGCAGCTTAGCAGGGAACACTGAAGCTTTCTTT. Protein: CASSLAGNTEAFF.

The chain couples TRBV11-2 to TRBJ1-5; D remains unclear. The CDR3 is made up of 15 amino acids. The germline gives CDR1 SGHAT, CDR2 FQNNGV. Trimming stripped 5 bases from V and 0 bases from J, with 11 bases between. In DNA form, the CDR3 reads TGTGCCAGCAGCCGGGGATCCTATAGCAATCAGCCCCAGCATTTT. It specifies CASSRGSYSNQPQHF.

The genes are TRBV19 and TRBJ1-5; D unclear. The germline CDR1 and CDR2 sequences are LNHDA and SQIVND (reference sequence). The germline V and J ends were trimmed by 3 bases and 3 bases, with 6 bases remaining between them. The CDR3 contains 13 residues. CDR3 residues: CASSMRVNQPQHF. CDR3 DNA: TGTGCCAGTAGTATGAGGGTCAATCAGCCCCAGCATTTT. Full variable domain (rest looked up from reference TRBV19 and TRBJ1-5): DGGITQSPKYLFRKEGQNVTLSCEQNLNHDAMYWYRQDPGQGLRLIYYSQIVNDFQKGDIAEGYSVSREKKESFPLTVTSAQKNPTAFYLCASSMRVNQPQHFGDGTRLSIL.

This clone appeared once. The chain employs TRBV9 and TRBJ1-1; no reliable D call. Trimming removed 0 bases at V and 5 bases at J, with 8 bases between. Germline V lookup: CDR1 SGDLS, CDR2 YYNGEE. This CDR3 is 13 amino acids long. The CDR3: CASSVGVGTEAFF. In nucleotides, the CDR3 is TGTGCCAGCAGCGTAGGTGTGGGAACTGAAGCTTTCTTT.

This chain uses TRBV29-1 with TRBJ1-5; no clear D. The CDR3 has 13 residues. V lost 0 bases and J lost 6, with 9 bases in between. In germline, CDR1 is SQVTM, CDR2 ANQGSEA. The CDR3 reads CSVEEQFGQPQHF. The CDR3, as DNA: TGCAGCGTTGAAGAACAGTTCGGTCAGCCCCAGCATTTT. Full variable domain (missing parts from reference TRBV29-1 and TRBJ1-5): SAVISQKPSRDICQRGTSLTIQCQVDSQVTMMFWYRQQPGQSLTLIATANQGSEATYESGFVIDKFPISRPNLTFSTLTVSNMSPEDSSIYLCSVEEQFGQPQHFGDGTRLSIL.

On this clone: At one end, the junction sequence differs from germline, possibly due to a read error. V is TRBV4-1 and J is TRBJ2-7; D ambiguous. The germline V gene has CDR1 MGHRA and CDR2 YSYEKL. The CDR3 has 18 amino acids. The CDR3 loop is CASSKDKLDLYGSYEQYF. As DNA, the CDR3 is TGCGCCAGCAGCAAAGACAAACTTGACCTATATGGCTCCTACGAGCAGTACTTC.

The sample holds one count of this clone. V is TRBV7-2 and J is TRBJ2-7, with D perhaps TRBD1 or TRBD2 (5 bases each). CDR3 length: 15 residues. The germline V and J ends were trimmed by 2 bases and 6 bases, with 17 bases remaining between them. Germline V gene lookup returns CDR1 SGHTA and CDR2 FQGNSA. The CDR3 is CASSLNPGTMGEQYF. Written as DNA, the CDR3 is TGTGCCAGCAGCTTAAACCCCGGGACGATGGGCGAGCAGTACTTC. Combining the CDR3 with reference TRBV7-2 and TRBJ2-7 gives the whole variable domain GAGVSQSPSNKVTEKGKDVELRCDPISGHTALYWYRQSLGQGLEFLIYFQGNSAPDKSGLPSDRFSAERTGGSVSTLTIQRTQQEDSAVYLCASSLNPGTMGEQYFGPGTRLTVT.

The genes are TRBV7-6 and TRBJ2-1; possible D gene TRBD2, 5 bases. The V end lost 5 bases, the J end lost 3 bases, and 23 bases lay between the germline ends. CDR3 length: 18 residues. Germline CDR1 reads SGHVS; CDR2 reads FNYEAQ. The CDR3 region is CASSRYGVWPQNYNEQFF. Written as DNA, the CDR3 is TGTGCCAGCAGCCGGTACGGGGTCTGGCCCCAAAACTACAATGAGCAGTTCTTC.

The J gene is TRBJ1-1, the V gene TRBV7-6; perhaps TRBD1 as D (6 bases). V gave up 0 bases and J gave up 3 bases, with 11 bases separating them. The V gene's germline CDR1 is SGHVS and CDR2 FNYEAQ. This CDR3 comprises 15 residues. The CDR3 protein is CASSLASRGDTEAFF. CDR3 sequence (DNA): TGTGCCAGCAGCTTAGCGAGCAGGGGAGACACTGAAGCTTTCTTT.

The genes are TRBV27 and TRBJ2-5, with no clear D. Germline V CDR1 and CDR2: MNHEY, SMNVEV (reference sequence). This CDR3 has 12 residues. V shed 6 bases and J shed 7 bases, with 12 bases lying between them. The CDR3 here is CASSPMLGTQYF. The CDR3 DNA reads TGTGCCAGCAGCCCTATGCTGGGGACCCAGTACTTC.

The J gene is TRBJ2-5, the V gene TRBV4-2, with TRBD2 matching over 9 bases. V trimming: 1 base; J trimming: 3 bases; junction bases outside the gene matches: 15. There are 19 residues in the CDR3. The germline V gene encodes CDR1 LGHNA and CDR2 YNFKEQ. In nucleotides, the CDR3 is TGTGCCAGCAGCCAAGGGGGCGGCGGGGGGGCGGGAGAAGAAGAGACCCAGTACTTC. As protein: CASSQGGGGGAGEEETQYF.

This chain joins TRBV19 and TRBJ1-5; 12 nucleotides align to TRBD1. Germline loops: CDR1 LNHDA, CDR2 SQIVND (reference sequence). This CDR3 contains 14 residues. J was trimmed by 5 bases and V by 9 bases; bases with no gene match: 5. DNA of the CDR3: TGTGCCAGCCGGGACAGGGGGCTTCATCAGCCCCAGCATTTT. Its translation is CASRDRGLHQPQHF.

This clone showed up just once. The rearrangement joins TRBV7-6 to TRBJ2-3; 7 bases map to TRBD2. CDR1 SGHVS and CDR2 FNYEAQ come from the germline V gene. Losses at the gene ends were 5 bases for V and 2 bases for J; bases not matched to a gene: 10. The CDR3 extends over 16 amino acids. CDR3 protein: CASSLGTNTFTDTQYF. The CDR3 DNA reads as TGTGCCAGCAGCCTTGGGACTAATACCTTCACAGATACGCAGTATTTT.